Reported below is one T cell receptor beta chain. Its antigen is unknown. MiXCR was run by TCRdb on the reads, yielding one entry per CDR3 protein. Altogether some 800,000 distinct CDR3 sequences are present, 32% being singletons, with the ten largest covering 9.5% to 15%. Trimming took 4 bases from V and 3 from J, leaving 21 bases between them. The CDR3 has 16 amino acids. Germline-derived CDR1 and CDR2 are DFQATT and SNEGSKA (reference sequence). The data are from a study of T cell repertoires in cytomegalovirus infection. Specimen: cultured CD8+ T cells from PBMCs, collected from culture after CMV antigen stimulation. This chain joins TRBV20-1 and TRBJ1-2, with D possibly being TRBD1 (5 bases). The TCR comes from a human donor in good health (CMV status not recorded). Some clones in this sample may be carry-over from other donors' samples. CDR3 DNA sequence: TGCAGTGCTATCCATCCCTCAGGGTTATCCCACTATGGCTACACCTTC. Protein product: CSAIHPSGLSHYGYTF.